This T cell receptor beta chain was captured by sequencing in a study of cytomegalovirus exposure and HLA in healthy donors. The study, taken as a whole, reports: Overall, approximately 150 TCR beta chains were annotated as cytomegalovirus-associated. Earlier results showed most TCR beta V segments being productive about 87% or about 30% of the time. Most TCR sequences proved rare, with some public TCRs found in many donors.

Primers included in the PCR were 60 Vbeta and 13 Jbeta primers. TCRdb's copy holds only in-frame clones and misses some; the assay was immunoSEQ multiplex PCR. Seen here are about 200,000 clones, approximately 83% observed once, and the top ten hold 1.4%. V was clipped by 2 bases and J by 1 base, with 8 bases between them. The CDR3 is 14 amino acids. Germline loops: CDR1 MDHEN, CDR2 SYDVKM. In regard to this clone: What it recognizes is unknown.

The origin of this receptor is a girl aged 5 to 17 in good health and CMV-seronegative. This rearrangement joins TRBV28 to TRBJ1-1; no firm D call. Sequenced input: PBMCs. CDR3 nucleotide sequence: TGTGCCAGCAGTTTAAGGCAGGAGAACACTGAAGCTTTCTTT. Its translation is CASSLRQENTEAFF.